This entry features one TCR beta chain sequence. The CDR3 runs 16 residues. The germline gives CDR1 SGHRS, CDR2 YFSETQ. V lost 3 bases and J lost 12; bases outside the gene matches: 13. In the original analysis: It was from reference gene primer amplification that nucleated cell counts were estimated. TCRdb keeps only in-frame clones here, not all; method: immunoSEQ multiplex PCR. V, J and clone size are those of that table, while D and trimming were read from the DNA. This table has 150,000 to 200,000 clones, around 86% appearing once. The data are from a study of blood T cell repertoires in COVID-19. Study context: Both acute and convalescent COVID-19 samples were obtained from the United States, Italy and Spain. PBMCs, B-cell-depleted T cells, or T cells provided the cDNA or gDNA that made up the material.

The sequenced sample consisted of peripheral blood. The source of this sequence is a man between 60 and 75 years old with acute or convalescent COVID-19. This sequence joins TRBV5-1 and TRBJ1-4; 11 bases align to TRBD1. CDR3 nucleotide sequence: TGCGCCAGCAGCTCTGGACAGGGGGCGGGATGGAAACAACTGTTTTTT. It specifies CASSSGQGAGWKQLFF.